The rows below give T cell receptor beta chains drawn from one sample of a study of T cell changes during pregnancy in multiple sclerosis. Measured with immunoSEQ multiplex PCR; TCRdb has only the in-frame clones, and not every one. The data show 85,000 to 100,000 clones, 80% to 95% seen once. The specimen was peripheral blood, collected in the first trimester of pregnancy. The receptor set was obtained from a female donor with multiple sclerosis, enrolled in a pregnancy study. CDR3s include the opening cysteine and the closing phenylalanine or tryptophan. The D gene is left open where the match is weak. Size values are once, few and many counts, or a class for expanded clones, and some rows have none.

TRBV18	.	TRBJ2-1	.	TGTGCCAGCTGGGGCACCGTGAGCTCCTACAATGAGCAGTTCTTC	CASWGTVSSYNEQFF
TRBV28	TRBD2	TRBJ2-7	.	TGTGCCAGCAGTTTACGGGAGGGAACCTACGAGCAGTACTTC	CASSLREGTYEQYF
TRBV6-1	.	TRBJ2-2	.	TGTGCCAGCAGGTTACAGGCGAACACCGGGGAGCTGTTTTTT	CASRLQANTGELFF
TRBV29-1	.	TRBJ2-3	once	TGCAGCGTTGTAGGGGGGGGCACAGATACGCAGTATTTT	CSVVGGGTDTQYF
TRBV28	TRBD1	TRBJ1-1	.	TGTGCCAGCAGTCCAGGGGGAATATTCACTGAAGCTTTCTTT	CASSPGGIFTEAFF
TRBV27	.	TRBJ2-7	.	TGTGCCAGCAGTTTGAGAGGTGTGAGCTCCTACGAGCAGTACTTC	CASSLRGVSSYEQYF
TRBV7-2	TRBD1	TRBJ1-4	.	TGTGCCAGCAGCCAGGGACAGGGCAGGATTAATGAAAAACTGTTTTTT	CASSQGQGRINEKLFF
TRBV28	TRBD1	TRBJ2-5	.	TGTGCCAGTGGAGATCGGACAGGGGTACAAGAGACCCAGTACTTC	CASGDRTGVQETQYF
TRBV6-5	.	TRBJ1-5	.	TGTGCCAGCAGCACCGACAGGTTCCAGCCCCAGCATTTT	CASSTDRFQPQHF
TRBV7-2	.	TRBJ2-3	.	TGTGCCAGCAGCTTGACGAAGGACTGGGGGGCAGATACGCAGTATTTT	CASSLTKDWGADTQYF
TRBV15	.	TRBJ1-5	.	TGTGCCACCAGCAGAGAGGAGGGGATGCCGATACCTCTGCCCCAGCATTTT	CATSREEGMPIPLPQHF
TRBV28	.	TRBJ2-1	.	TGTGCCAGCAGTGATACAAAGGCTAGTCGGCGCGTTAAGCAGTTCTTC	CASSDTKASRRVKQFF
TRBV9	.	TRBJ1-5	.	TGTGCCAGCAGCGTAGACTACGGCAATCAGCCCCAGCATTTT	CASSVDYGNQPQHF
TRBV6-6	TRBD1	TRBJ1-1	many	TGTGCCAGCAGCTTAAATACAGGGGGCACGGCTGAAGCTTTCTTT	CASSLNTGGTAEAFF
TRBV27	TRBD2	TRBJ2-5	.	TGTGCCAGCAGGCTAGCGGGAGGGATAGAGACCCAGTACTTC	CASRLAGGIETQYF
TRBV6-6	TRBD2	TRBJ2-1	.	TGTGCCAGCGCAAGGTTTGCGGGAGGGCCCTACAATGAGCAGTTCTTC	CASARFAGGPYNEQFF
TRBV5-8	TRBD1	TRBJ1-1	.	TGTGCCAGCAGCCGAAGGACAGGGGGGAACACTGAAGCTTTCTTT	CASSRRTGGNTEAFF
TRBV5-4	.	TRBJ2-7	.	TGTGCCAGCAGCTCAGACAGCAGCTCCTACGAGCAGTACTTC	CASSSDSSSYEQYF
TRBV7-6	TRBD2	TRBJ2-1	.	TGTGCCAGCAGCTTAGCTGCGGGAGGCTCTTTCGAGCAGTTCTTC	CASSLAAGGSFEQFF
TRBV11-2	TRBD2	TRBJ2-3	.	TGTGCCAGCAGCTTGGGGACTAGCGGGAGTCTGTATTTT	CASSLGTSGSLYF
TRBV5-1	TRBD2	TRBJ2-3	.	TGCGCCAGCAGCCTAGGACTAGCGGGAGGGACAGATACGCAGTATTTT	CASSLGLAGGTDTQYF
TRBV7-2	.	TRBJ2-7	once	TGTGCCAGCAGCTTAGTGAACCCGGGGGAGCAGTACTTC	CASSLVNPGEQYF
TRBV19	TRBD1	TRBJ2-1	.	TGTGCCAGTAGTATGGGGGGACAGGGATTTGGTGAGCAGTTCTTC	CASSMGGQGFGEQFF
TRBV5-1	.	TRBJ2-7	.	TGCGCCAGCAGCTTGGCCATTCCCTACGAGCAGTACTTC	CASSLAIPYEQYF
TRBV7-9	.	TRBJ1-2	.	TGTGCCAGCAGCTTACCCGGGCAGGAGGTAAGCGGCTACACCTTC	CASSLPGQEVSGYTF
TRBV27	.	TRBJ1-2	few	TGTGCCAGCAGTTTGCGGGCGAACTATGGCTACACCTTC	CASSLRANYGYTF
TRBV5-6	TRBD1	TRBJ1-1	.	TGTGCCAGTAGGTGGTGGGGACAGGGTTTGAACACTGAAGCTTTCTTT	CASRWWGQGLNTEAFF